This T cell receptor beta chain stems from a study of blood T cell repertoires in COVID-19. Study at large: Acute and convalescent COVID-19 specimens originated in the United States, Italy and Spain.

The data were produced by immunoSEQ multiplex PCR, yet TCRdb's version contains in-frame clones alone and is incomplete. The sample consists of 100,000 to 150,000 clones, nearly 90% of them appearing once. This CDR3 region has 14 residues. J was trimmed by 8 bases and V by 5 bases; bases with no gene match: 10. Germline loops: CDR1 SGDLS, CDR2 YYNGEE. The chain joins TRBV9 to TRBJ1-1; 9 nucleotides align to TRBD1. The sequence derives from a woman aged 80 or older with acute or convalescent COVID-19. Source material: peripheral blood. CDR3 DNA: TGTGCCAGCAGGGGACAGGGAGACGGTCACGAAGCTTTCTTT. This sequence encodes CASRGQGDGHEAFF.